This T cell receptor (beta chain) was identified during a study of T cells and Merkel cell carcinoma outcomes. Whole-study findings and limits: Reportedly, T-cell repertoire with density predicts Merkel cell carcinoma outcomes.

As regards this clone: Antigen: not known.

From germline, CDR1 is SGDLS and CDR2 YYNGEE. Trimming cost V 3 bases and J 2 bases; bases outside gene matches: 6. This CDR3 contains 16 residues. TCRdb's table, derived via immunoSEQ multiplex PCR, lists solely in-frame clones and lacks some. The sample consists of 15,000 to 18,000 clones, approximately 87% of them appearing once. The sequencing sample was made of tumor tissue from Merkel cell carcinoma. V is TRBV9 and J is TRBJ2-5; TRBD2 agrees at 11 bases. The TCR was taken from a human donor with Merkel cell carcinoma. Here the CDR3 DNA reads TGTGCCAGCAGCGGAGCCCTAGCGGGAGGTCAAGAGACCCAGTACTTC. Amino acids: CASSGALAGGQETQYF.